These 9 T cell receptor beta chains were all obtained from the same sample, sequenced in a study of T-cell reconstitution after alpha-beta-depleted transplantation in children. Unique molecular identifiers were built into the TCRbeta library. TCRdb reanalysed the PCR reads using MiXCR and keeps one entry per CDR3 protein. The sample contains about 480,000 distinct CDR3 sequences, under 15% of which appear only once. This specimen was PBMCs from the stem cell graft donor, taken from the stem cell graft. These receptors all come from a human donor who donated a stem cell graft to a child with combined immunodeficiency.

The table lists this clonotype with a few counts. CDR3 region: CASSPRTVDSNQPQHF. The CDR3 coding sequence is TGTGCCAGCTCACCACGGACAGTAGATAGCAATCAGCCCCAGCATTTT. The genes are TRBV18 and TRBJ1-5; a possible D gene is TRBD1 (6 bases). The V gene's germline CDR1 is KGHSH and CDR2 LQKENI. The CDR3 loop spans 16 amino acids. V was trimmed by 1 base and J by 0 bases, leaving 10 bases between them.

V usage is TRBV5-1 and J usage is TRBJ2-3; 10 positions match TRBD1. The V and J ends lost 4 bases and 4 bases, in that order; junction bases with no gene match: 9. This CDR3 spans 16 amino acids. Looked up from germline, CDR1 is SGHRS and CDR2 is YFSETQ. The DNA of the CDR3 is TGCGCCAGCAGCGAGACAGGGGGCCGGGGCGCAGATACGCAGTATTTT. Its protein product is CASSETGGRGADTQYF.

The CDR3 coding sequence is TGTGCCAGCAGCGTAGAGCAAGCGGGGGTGAACCAGTACTTC. It translates to CASSVEQAGVNQYF. This chain links TRBV9 with TRBJ2-5; 8 nucleotides agree with TRBD2. CDR1 and CDR2 from the germline V gene are SGDLS and YYNGEE. This CDR3 has 14 amino acids. Germline trimming cut 0 bases from V and 10 bases from J; bases unmatched to any gene: 8.

This clonotype was seen more than once but under ten times. V usage is TRBV5-6 and J usage is TRBJ2-3; D gene uncertain. The CDR3 is made up of 12 amino acids. Germline values: CDR1 SGHDT, CDR2 YYEEEE. V was trimmed by 1 base and J by 6 bases, leaving 6 bases between them. CDR3 coding DNA: TGTGCCAGCAGCTTGAACAGCGATACGCAGTATTTT. Protein: CASSLNSDTQYF.

This clonotype was observed a handful of times. The chain recombines TRBV12-3 or TRBV12-4 with TRBJ1-2; D unresolved. V lost 6 bases to trimming and J lost 2 bases, with 10 bases between them. The CDR3 is made up of 13 amino acids. CDR3 in amino acids: CASRQRGNYGYTF. The CDR3 DNA sequence: TGTGCCAGCAGGCAAAGAGGGAACTATGGCTACACCTTC.

V and J are TRBV12-3 or TRBV12-4 and TRBJ2-1; unclear D gene. Trimming took off 3 bases at V and 10 bases at J, with 13 bases between the two ends. The CDR3 extends over 13 amino acids. The DNA of the CDR3 is TGTGCCAGCAGTTTCCTTGGGAATAGGGAGCAGTTCTTC. Translation gives CASSFLGNREQFF.

In its sample, this clonotype was seen many times. The V and J genes are TRBV5-1 and TRBJ1-1; D unclear. Trimming removed 0 bases at V and 2 bases at J, with 8 bases between. There are 14 residues in the CDR3. CDR1 SGHRS and CDR2 YFSETQ come from the germline V gene. CDR3 loop: CASSLATGNTEAFF. Here the CDR3 DNA reads TGCGCCAGCAGCTTGGCCACGGGAAACACTGAAGCTTTCTTT.

The rearrangement uses TRBV9 and TRBJ1-1, with 12 bases matching TRBD1. The CDR3 consists of 16 residues. Germline loops: CDR1 SGDLS, CDR2 YYNGEE. V lost 0 bases to trimming and J lost 4 bases; unmatched junction nucleotides: 4. The CDR3 is CASSVGEGQGATEAFF. The CDR3 DNA sequence: TGTGCCAGCAGCGTAGGGGAGGGACAGGGGGCCACTGAAGCTTTCTTT.

V is TRBV5-6 and J is TRBJ2-5; possibly TRBD2 for D (5 bases). The CDR3 consists of 13 residues. V was pared by 3 bases and J by 5 bases, with 11 bases between. Germline loops: CDR1 SGHDT, CDR2 YYEEEE. The CDR3 DNA reads TGTGCCAGCAGCTCCGCCCCGGGGGAGACCCAGTACTTC. Residues: CASSSAPGETQYF.